Described below is a single T cell receptor (beta chain) sequence and its context. Per germline, CDR1 MDHEN and CDR2 SYDVKM. V shed 8 bases and J shed 4 bases, with 11 bases lying between them. The CDR3 totals 12 residues. Method: immunoSEQ multiplex PCR; TCRdb's copy keeps in-frame clones and lacks some. The data contain under 85,000 clones, around 80% of them seen just once; the ten biggest clones take up 2.5% to 3.5%. This sample stems from a study of neoadjuvant anti-PD-1 for oral cavity cancer. This chain links TRBV28 with TRBJ1-2; D perhaps matches TRBD1 (5 bases). The starting material was PBMCs, obtained before nivolumab (anti-PD-1) treatment. The receptor was derived from a person aged 35 to 85 with oral cavity squamous cell carcinoma. The CDR3 is CASVDSLYGYTF. CDR3 nucleotide sequence: TGTGCCAGCGTAGACAGCCTCTATGGCTACACCTTC.